This entry concerns a single T cell receptor beta chain. Its antigen is unidentified. This CDR3 region has 14 residues. Germline CDR1 MNHEY, CDR2 SMNVEV (reference sequence). V lost 6 bases and J lost 8; bases outside the gene matches: 11. Memory CD4+ T cells were sorted as all CD4+ cells except CD45RA+CCR7+CD95- naive cells, over 95% pure. CD4 and CD14 magnetic microbeads positively selected total CD4+ T cells and monocytes. Ex vivo total memory CD4+ cells were sequenced at deep level. TCRdb's table, derived via immunoSEQ multiplex PCR, lists solely in-frame clones and lacks some. The data hold fewer than 35,000 clones, with 70% to 90% observed a single time. The sample originates from a study of human CD4 T cells and Enterobacteriaceae. Study results and limitations: Specific clonotypes appeared less expanded ex vivo than cross-reactive ones.

The TCR originated in a human donor in good health. J is TRBJ1-2 and V is TRBV27, with 8 positions matching TRBD1. The sample was memory CD4+ T cells from blood. The CDR3 DNA reads TGTGCCAGCAGACATAACCAGGGGGCGGGGGGCTACACCTTC. This gives the protein CASRHNQGAGGYTF.